Presented here are 3 T cell receptor beta chains from one specimen sequenced in a study of cytomegalovirus exposure and HLA in healthy donors. Researchers ran the PCR with 60 Vbeta and 13 Jbeta primers. Profiling relied on immunoSEQ multiplex PCR, and the TCRdb table lists in-frame clones only, not all of them. The sample includes tens of thousands of clones, 75% to 85% of them seen just once. The sequencing sample was made of PBMCs. These receptors originate from a man between 65 and 85 years old in good health and CMV-seropositive.

The chain uses TRBV28 and TRBJ1-2; TRBD1 aligns across 8 bases. This CDR3 is built from 15 residues. The germline CDR1 and CDR2 sequences are MDHEN and SYDVKM. J was trimmed by 8 bases and V by 6 bases; bases with no gene match: 14. Here the CDR3 reads CASSLGQGEVRGYTF. As DNA, the CDR3 is TGTGCCAGCAGCCTCGGACAGGGCGAGGTGAGAGGCTACACCTTC.

V is TRBV4-2 and J is TRBJ2-5; TRBD2 agrees at 7 bases. Trimming took 0 bases from V and 5 from J; bases not matched to a gene: 9. This CDR3 spans 16 amino acids. Germline CDR1 is LGHNA and CDR2 is YNFKEQ. CDR3 in DNA: TGTGCCAGCAGCCAAGATATCGGGACTAATCAGGAGACCCAGTACTTC. Translated: CASSQDIGTNQETQYF.

The sample holds one count of this clone. This chain uses TRBV15 with TRBJ2-7, with D unresolved. Germline-derived CDR1 and CDR2 are LNHNV and YYDKDF (reference sequence). CDR3 length: 14 amino acids. Deletions cut 0 bases from V and 7 bases from J, with 13 bases between. The CDR3 bases are TGTGCCACCAGCAGAGATATAGTCCAGAGGGAGCAGTACTTC. Amino acids: CATSRDIVQREQYF.